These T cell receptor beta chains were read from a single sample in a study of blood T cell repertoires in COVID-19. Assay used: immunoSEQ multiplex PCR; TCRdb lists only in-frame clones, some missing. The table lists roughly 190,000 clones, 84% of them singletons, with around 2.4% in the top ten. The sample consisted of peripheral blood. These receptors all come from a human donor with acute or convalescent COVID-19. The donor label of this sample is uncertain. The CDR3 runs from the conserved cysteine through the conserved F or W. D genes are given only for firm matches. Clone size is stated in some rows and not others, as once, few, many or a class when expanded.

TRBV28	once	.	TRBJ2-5	CASKERQETQYF	TGTGCCAGCAAGGAGCGCCAAGAGACCCAGTACTTC
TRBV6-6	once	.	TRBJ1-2	CASSYEGVDYGYTF	TGTGCCAGCAGTTATGAGGGGGTGGACTATGGCTACACCTTC
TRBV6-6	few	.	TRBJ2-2	CASNFGGNTGELFF	TGTGCCAGCAACTTCGGGGGGAACACCGGGGAGCTGTTTTTT
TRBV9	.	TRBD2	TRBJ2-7	CASSVGLAGGTPSYEQYF	TGTGCCAGCAGCGTGGGACTAGCGGGAGGAACACCCTCCTACGAGCAGTACTTC
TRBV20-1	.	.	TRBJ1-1	CSVVEGTEAFF	TGCAGTGTCGTGGAGGGGACTGAAGCTTTCTTT
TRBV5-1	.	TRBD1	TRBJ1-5	CASSLMRDSSNQPQHF	TGCGCCAGCAGCTTGATGAGGGACAGCTCGAATCAGCCCCAGCATTTT
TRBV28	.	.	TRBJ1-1	CASSPAGGANTEAFF	TGTGCCAGCAGTCCCGCCGGAGGGGCCAACACTGAAGCTTTCTTT
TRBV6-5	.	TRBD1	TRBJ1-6	CASSWGQGAGSPLHF	TGTGCCAGCAGCTGGGGACAGGGGGCAGGTTCACCCCTCCACTTT
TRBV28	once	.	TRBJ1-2	CASSPAPGNYGYTF	TGTGCCAGCAGTCCCGCCCCAGGGAACTATGGCTACACCTTC
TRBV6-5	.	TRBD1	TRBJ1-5	CASSGTGRSQPQHF	TGTGCCAGCTCGGGGACAGGGAGGAGTCAGCCCCAGCATTTT
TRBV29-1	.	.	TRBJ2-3	CSAGHPRSTDTQYF	TGCAGCGCTGGACATCCACGTAGCACAGATACGCAGTATTTT
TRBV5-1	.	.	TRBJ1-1	CASSLSPGAGLNTEAFF	TGCGCCAGCAGCTTGTCCCCAGGGGCAGGTCTGAACACTGAAGCTTTCTTT
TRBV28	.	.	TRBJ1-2	CASNTGGYGYTF	TGTGCCAGCAACACGGGAGGCTATGGCTACACCTTC
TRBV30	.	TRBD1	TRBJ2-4	CAWNRGSGTKNIQYF	TGTGCCTGGAACAGGGGAAGTGGAACCAAAAACATTCAGTACTTC
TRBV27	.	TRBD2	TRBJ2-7	CASSFGGRTDEQYF	TGTGCCAGCAGTTTCGGCGGGAGGACCGACGAGCAGTACTTC
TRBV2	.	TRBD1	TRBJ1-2	CASSVQGNYGYTF	TGTGCCAGCAGTGTACAGGGGAACTATGGCTACACCTTC
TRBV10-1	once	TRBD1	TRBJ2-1	CASSDAGTGGFSEQFF	TGCGCCAGCAGTGACGCCGGGACAGGGGGCTTCAGTGAGCAGTTCTTC
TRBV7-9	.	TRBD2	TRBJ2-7	CASSPGGAGDEQYF	TGTGCCAGCAGCCCCGGGGGGGCCGGGGACGAGCAGTACTTC
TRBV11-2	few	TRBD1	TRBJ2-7	CASSPTGTGVGEQYF	TGTGCCAGCAGCCCGACCGGGACAGGGGTTGGCGAGCAGTACTTC
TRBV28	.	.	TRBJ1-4	CASSLEPGRIEKLFF	TGTGCCAGCAGTTTAGAGCCAGGGCGGATCGAAAAACTGTTTTTT
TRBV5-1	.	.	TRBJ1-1	CASSLGVANRNTEAFF	TGCGCCAGCAGCTTGGGTGTAGCAAATCGGAACACTGAAGCTTTCTTT
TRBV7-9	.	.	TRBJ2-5	CASSLELKETQYF	TGTGCCAGCAGCTTAGAACTAAAAGAGACCCAGTACTTC
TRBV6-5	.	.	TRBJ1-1	CASSWTSGNTEAFF	TGTGCCAGCAGTTGGACATCAGGGAACACTGAAGCTTTCTTT
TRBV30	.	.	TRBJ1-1	CAWTPGTTNTEAFF	TGTGCCTGGACCCCCGGGACAACAAACACTGAAGCTTTCTTT
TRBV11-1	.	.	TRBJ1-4	CASSSPSTATNEKLFF	TGTGCCAGCAGCTCACCTTCGACAGCAACTAATGAAAAACTGTTTTTT
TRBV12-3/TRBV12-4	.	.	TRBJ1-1	CASSLWGETEAFF	TGTGCCAGCAGTTTATGGGGCGAGACTGAAGCTTTCTTT
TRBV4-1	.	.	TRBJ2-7	CASSRTQGTYEQYF	TGCGCCAGCAGCCGCACTCAGGGAACATACGAGCAGTACTTC
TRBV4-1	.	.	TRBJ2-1	CASSHQPDRAYYNEQFF	TGCGCCAGCAGCCACCAGCCGGACAGAGCCTATTACAATGAGCAGTTCTTC
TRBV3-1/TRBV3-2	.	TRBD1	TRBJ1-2	CASSLGPQGANGYTF	TGTGCCAGCAGCCTTGGGCCTCAGGGGGCAAATGGCTACACCTTC
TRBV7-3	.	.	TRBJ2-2	CASSLKDYSGGGAVF	TGTGCCAGCAGCTTAAAGGACTATTCCGGTGGGGGAGCTGTTTTT
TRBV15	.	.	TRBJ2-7	CATSSTREVAYEQYF	TGTGCCACCAGCAGTACAAGAGAGGTGGCCTACGAGCAGTACTTC
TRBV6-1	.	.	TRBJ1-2	CASSEAHGGLAYGYTF	TGTGCCAGCAGTGAAGCGCATGGGGGACTAGCCTATGGCTACACCTTC
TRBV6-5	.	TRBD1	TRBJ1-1	CASSDRGEEREAFF	TGTGCCAGCAGCGACAGGGGGGAGGAGAGAGAAGCTTTCTTT
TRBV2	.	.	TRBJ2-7	CASSADTSSYEQYF	TGTGCCAGCAGTGCGGACACGAGCTCCTACGAGCAGTACTTC
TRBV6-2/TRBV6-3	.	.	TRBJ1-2	CASSYEFTYGYTF	TGTGCCAGCAGTTACGAGTTCACCTATGGCTACACCTTC
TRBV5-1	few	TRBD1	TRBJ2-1	CASSNPRGPSYNEQFF	TGCGCCAGCAGTAATCCCAGGGGGCCTTCCTACAATGAGCAGTTCTTC
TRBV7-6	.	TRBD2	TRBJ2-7	CASSLVGSGGPYEQYF	TGTGCCAGCAGCTTAGTCGGGAGCGGGGGGCCCTACGAGCAGTACTTC
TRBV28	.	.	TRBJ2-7	CASREALYEQYF	TGTGCCAGCAGGGAGGCCCTTTACGAGCAGTACTTC
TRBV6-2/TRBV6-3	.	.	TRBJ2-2	CASSSRTPSGTGELFF	TGTGCCAGCAGTTCCCGGACACCCTCGGGCACCGGGGAGCTGTTTTTT
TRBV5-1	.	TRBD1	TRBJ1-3	CASSWGDREAIYF	TGCGCCAGCAGCTGGGGCGACAGGGAGGCCATATATTTT
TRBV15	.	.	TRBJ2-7	CATSRDYPGLSDPYEQYF	TGTGCCACCAGCAGAGATTACCCGGGACTCAGCGACCCCTACGAGCAGTACTTC
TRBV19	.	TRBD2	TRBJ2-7	CASSRELAGASEQYF	TGTGCCAGTAGTAGGGAACTAGCGGGGGCCTCCGAGCAGTACTTC
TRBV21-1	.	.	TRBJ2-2	CASRTSGSYTNTGELFF	TGTGCCAGCAGGACTAGCGGGAGTTACACGAACACCGGGGAGCTGTTTTTT
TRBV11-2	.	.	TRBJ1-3	CASSRGAGLSGNTIYF	TGTGCCAGCAGCCGGGGGGCAGGCCTCTCTGGAAACACCATATATTTT
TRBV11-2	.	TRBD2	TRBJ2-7	CASSHSGSPYEQYF	TGTGCCAGCAGCCATAGCGGGAGCCCCTACGAGCAGTACTTC
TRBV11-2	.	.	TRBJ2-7	CASSPSLVSSYEQYF	TGTGCCAGCAGCCCCTCACTAGTTAGCTCCTACGAGCAGTACTTC
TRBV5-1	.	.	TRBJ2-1	CASSLQSGLPASYNEQFF	TGCGCCAGCAGCCTGCAATCCGGACTGCCCGCCTCCTACAATGAGCAGTTCTTC
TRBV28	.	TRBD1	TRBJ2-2	CASSKGQGRTGELFF	TGTGCCAGCAGTAAGGGACAGGGCCGGACCGGGGAGCTGTTTTTT
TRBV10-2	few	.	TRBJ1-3	CASSPLLAGGNTIYF	TGCGCCAGCAGCCCACTCCTGGCAGGGGGAAACACCATATATTTT
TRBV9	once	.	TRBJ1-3	CASSVGGQAGNTIYF	TGTGCCAGCAGCGTAGGGGGGCAGGCGGGAAACACCATATATTTT
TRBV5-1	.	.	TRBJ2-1	CASSLDTLSSPSYNEQFF	TGCGCCAGCAGCTTGGATACCCTTAGCTCCCCCTCCTACAATGAGCAGTTCTTC
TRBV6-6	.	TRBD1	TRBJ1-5	CASSPTGGLYSNQPQHF	TGTGCCAGCAGTCCTACAGGGGGCCTTTATAGCAATCAGCCCCAGCATTTT
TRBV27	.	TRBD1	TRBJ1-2	CASSTQGARNYGYTF	TGTGCCAGCAGTACACAGGGGGCGCGGAACTATGGCTACACCTTC
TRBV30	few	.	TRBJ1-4	CAWSRSQANEKLFF	TGTGCCTGGAGTCGGTCCCAGGCAAATGAAAAACTGTTTTTT
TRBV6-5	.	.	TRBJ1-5	CASRRGNQPQHF	TGTGCCAGCAGGCGCGGCAATCAGCCCCAGCATTTT